This entry lists 6 T cell receptor beta chains sequenced from one sample in a study of blood T cell repertoires in COVID-19. Here immunoSEQ multiplex PCR was the method, and the copy in TCRdb shows in-frame clones only, minus some. The sample lists roughly 170,000 clones, roughly 85% occurring once. Sequences were obtained from PBMCs or T cells enriched from blood (not recorded which). The receptors originated from a man between 60 and 75 years old who had recovered from COVID-19.

The chain recombines TRBV6-2 or TRBV6-3 with TRBJ2-5; possibly TRBD1 for D (5 bases). The V end lost 1 base, the J end lost 5 bases, and 11 bases lay between the germline ends. Germline V gene sequence: CDR1 MNHEY, CDR2 SVGEGT. This CDR3 is 14 amino acids long. CDR3 nucleotide sequence: TGTGCCAGCAGTTACTTTGCAGGGTACGAGACCCAGTACTTC. It specifies CASSYFAGYETQYF.

This chain connects TRBV2 to TRBJ2-3, with D perhaps matching TRBD1 (8 bases). Germline V gene lookup returns CDR1 SNHLY and CDR2 FYNNEI. Trimming shortened V by 5 bases and J by 4 bases, and 16 bases separated the two germline ends. The CDR3 runs to 15 residues. Written as DNA, the CDR3 is TGTGCCAGCAGTCGCAGACAGGGGAGGGCAGATACGCAGTATTTT. This sequence encodes CASSRRQGRADTQYF.

This clone was picked up one time. The chain combines TRBV5-8 with TRBJ2-7; unclear D gene. In germline, CDR1 is SGHTS, CDR2 YDEGEE. This CDR3 has 12 amino acids. Trimming removed 0 bases from V and 3 bases from J, with 4 bases in between. CDR3 nucleotides: TGTGCCAGCAGCTTGGTCCTCTACGAGCAGTACTTC. Its translation: CASSLVLYEQYF.

The J gene is TRBJ1-1, the V gene TRBV13; D ambiguous. Germline-derived CDR1 and CDR2 are PRHDT and FYEKMQ (reference sequence). V was shortened by 3 bases and J by 1 base, with 9 bases between the two germline ends. CDR3 length equals 14 residues. The CDR3 nucleotides read TGTGCCAGCAGCTTGGAGGGCCAGAACACTGAAGCTTTCTTT. Translation gives CASSLEGQNTEAFF. The complete variable domain, with remaining parts taken from reference TRBV13 and TRBJ1-1, reads AAGVIQSPRHLIKEKRETATLKCYPIPRHDTVYWYQQGPGQDPQFLISFYEKMQSDKGSIPDRFSAQQFSDYHSELNMSSLELGDSALYFCASSLEGQNTEAFFGQGTRLTVV.

The chain couples TRBV19 to TRBJ1-6; D gene uncertain. V was shortened by 4 bases and J by 0 bases, with 13 bases between the two germline ends. Germline CDR1 reads LNHDA; CDR2 reads SQIVND (reference sequence). CDR3 size: 17 residues. CDR3 DNA: TGTGCCAGTAGTAACCTCCGTAGGAGCTCCTATAATTCACCCCTCCACTTT. Its translation: CASSNLRRSSYNSPLHF. Full variable domain (missing parts from reference TRBV19 and TRBJ1-6): DGGITQSPKYLFRKEGQNVTLSCEQNLNHDAMYWYRQDPGQGLRLIYYSQIVNDFQKGDIAEGYSVSREKKESFPLTVTSAQKNPTAFYLCASSNLRRSSYNSPLHFGNGTRLTVT.

V gene TRBV5-1 combines with J gene TRBJ2-2; 11 nucleotides agree with TRBD1. This CDR3 spans 16 amino acids. Germline-derived CDR1 and CDR2 are SGHRS and YFSETQ. The ends lost 3 bases at V and 4 bases at J; junction bases unmatched: 5. The CDR3 is CASSSPGQGGTGELFF. Written as DNA, the CDR3 is TGCGCCAGCAGCTCACCGGGACAGGGGGGCACCGGGGAGCTGTTTTTT. The complete variable domain, with remaining parts taken from reference TRBV5-1 and TRBJ2-2, reads KAGVTQTPRYLIKTRGQQVTLSCSPISGHRSVSWYQQTPGQGLQFLFEYFSETQRNKGNFPGRFSGRQFSNSRSEMNVSTLELGDSALYLCASSSPGQGGTGELFFGEGSRLTVL.